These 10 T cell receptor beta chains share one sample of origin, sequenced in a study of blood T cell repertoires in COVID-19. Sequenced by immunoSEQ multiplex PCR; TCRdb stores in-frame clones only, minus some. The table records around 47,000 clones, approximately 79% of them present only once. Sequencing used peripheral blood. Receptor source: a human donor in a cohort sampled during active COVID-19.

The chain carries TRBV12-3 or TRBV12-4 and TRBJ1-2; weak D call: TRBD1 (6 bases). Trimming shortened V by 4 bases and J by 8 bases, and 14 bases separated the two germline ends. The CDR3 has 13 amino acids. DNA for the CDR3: TGTGCCAGCAGTTCCACAGGGTACGGCGGCTACACCTTC. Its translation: CASSSTGYGGYTF.

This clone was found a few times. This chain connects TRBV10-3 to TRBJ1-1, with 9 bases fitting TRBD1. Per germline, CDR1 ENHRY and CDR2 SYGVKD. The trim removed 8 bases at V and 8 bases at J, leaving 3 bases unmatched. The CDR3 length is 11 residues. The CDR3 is CAIAGTGEAFF. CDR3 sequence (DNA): TGTGCCATCGCCGGGACAGGGGAAGCTTTCTTT.

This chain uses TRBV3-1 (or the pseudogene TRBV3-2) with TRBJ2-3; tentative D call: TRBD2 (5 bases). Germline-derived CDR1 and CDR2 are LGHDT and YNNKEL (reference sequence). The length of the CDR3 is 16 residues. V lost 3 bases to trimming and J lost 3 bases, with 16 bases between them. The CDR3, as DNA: TGTGCCAGCAGCCAGTGGTCGGACTTTGATACAGATACGCAGTATTTT. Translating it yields CASSQWSDFDTDTQYF.

The CDR3 loop reads CASSTQGASRTDTQYF. CDR3 bases: TGTGCCAGCAGCACCCAGGGGGCCTCCCGCACAGATACGCAGTATTTT. V is TRBV7-2 and J is TRBJ2-3; 8 positions agree with TRBD1. Unmatched junction bases numbered 8, after V lost 5 bases and J lost 1 base. Germline V gene lookup returns CDR1 SGHTA and CDR2 FQGNSA. The CDR3 is made up of 16 amino acids.

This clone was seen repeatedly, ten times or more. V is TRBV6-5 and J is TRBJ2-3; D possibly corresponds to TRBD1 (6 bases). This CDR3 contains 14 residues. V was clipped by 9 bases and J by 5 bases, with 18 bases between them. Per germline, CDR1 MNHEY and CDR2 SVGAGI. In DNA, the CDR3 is TGTGCCAGTCTACAGGGCCCGTTTGGAGATACGCAGTATTTT. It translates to CASLQGPFGDTQYF.

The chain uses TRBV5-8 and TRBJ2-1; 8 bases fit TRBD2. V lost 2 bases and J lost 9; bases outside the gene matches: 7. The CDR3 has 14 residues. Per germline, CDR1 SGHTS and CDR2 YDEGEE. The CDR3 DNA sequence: TGTGCCAGCAGCTTAGTCGGGGGGGCCGGTGAGCAGTTCTTC. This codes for CASSLVGGAGEQFF.

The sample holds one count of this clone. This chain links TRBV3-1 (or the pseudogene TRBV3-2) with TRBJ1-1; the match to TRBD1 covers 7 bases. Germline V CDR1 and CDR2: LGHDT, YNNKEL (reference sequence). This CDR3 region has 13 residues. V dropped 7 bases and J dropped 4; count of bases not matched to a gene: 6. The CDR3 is CASNPTGATEAFF. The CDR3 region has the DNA TGTGCCAGCAACCCTACAGGGGCCACTGAAGCTTTCTTT.

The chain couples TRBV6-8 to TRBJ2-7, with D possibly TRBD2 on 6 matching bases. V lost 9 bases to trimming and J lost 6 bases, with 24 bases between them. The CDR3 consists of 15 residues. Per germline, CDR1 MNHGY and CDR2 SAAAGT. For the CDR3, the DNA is TGTGCCAGGGCGGGGAACAACCCCCCCCCTTGCGAGCAGTACGTC. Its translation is CARAGNNPPPCEQYV.

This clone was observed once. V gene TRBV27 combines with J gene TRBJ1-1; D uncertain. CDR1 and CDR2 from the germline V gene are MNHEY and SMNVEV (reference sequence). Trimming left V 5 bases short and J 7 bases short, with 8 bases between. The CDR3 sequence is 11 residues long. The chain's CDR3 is CASSNGFEAFF. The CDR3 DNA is TGTGCCAGCAGTAACGGGTTTGAAGCTTTCTTT.

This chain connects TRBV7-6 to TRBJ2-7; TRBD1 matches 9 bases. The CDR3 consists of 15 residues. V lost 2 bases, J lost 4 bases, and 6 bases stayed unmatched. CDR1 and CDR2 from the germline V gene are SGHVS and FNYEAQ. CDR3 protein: CASSLQEGQGYEQYF. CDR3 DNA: TGTGCCAGCAGCTTACAGGAAGGACAGGGGTACGAGCAGTACTTC.